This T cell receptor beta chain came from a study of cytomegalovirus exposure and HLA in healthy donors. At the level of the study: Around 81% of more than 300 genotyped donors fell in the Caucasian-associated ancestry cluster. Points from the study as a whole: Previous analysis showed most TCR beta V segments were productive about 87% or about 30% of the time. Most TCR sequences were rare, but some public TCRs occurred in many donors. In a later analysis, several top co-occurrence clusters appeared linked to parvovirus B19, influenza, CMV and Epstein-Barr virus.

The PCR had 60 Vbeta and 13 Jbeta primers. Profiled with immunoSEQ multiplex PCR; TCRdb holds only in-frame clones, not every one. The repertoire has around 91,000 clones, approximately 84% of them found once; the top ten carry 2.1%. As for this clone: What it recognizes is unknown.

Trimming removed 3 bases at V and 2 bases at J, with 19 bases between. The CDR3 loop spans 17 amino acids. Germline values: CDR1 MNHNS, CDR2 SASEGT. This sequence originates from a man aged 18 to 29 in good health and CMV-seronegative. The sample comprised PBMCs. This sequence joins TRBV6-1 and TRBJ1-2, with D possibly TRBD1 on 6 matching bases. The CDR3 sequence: CASSDFWEGGLNYGYTF. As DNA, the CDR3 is TGTGCCAGCAGTGATTTCTGGGAAGGGGGATTGAACTATGGCTACACCTTC.